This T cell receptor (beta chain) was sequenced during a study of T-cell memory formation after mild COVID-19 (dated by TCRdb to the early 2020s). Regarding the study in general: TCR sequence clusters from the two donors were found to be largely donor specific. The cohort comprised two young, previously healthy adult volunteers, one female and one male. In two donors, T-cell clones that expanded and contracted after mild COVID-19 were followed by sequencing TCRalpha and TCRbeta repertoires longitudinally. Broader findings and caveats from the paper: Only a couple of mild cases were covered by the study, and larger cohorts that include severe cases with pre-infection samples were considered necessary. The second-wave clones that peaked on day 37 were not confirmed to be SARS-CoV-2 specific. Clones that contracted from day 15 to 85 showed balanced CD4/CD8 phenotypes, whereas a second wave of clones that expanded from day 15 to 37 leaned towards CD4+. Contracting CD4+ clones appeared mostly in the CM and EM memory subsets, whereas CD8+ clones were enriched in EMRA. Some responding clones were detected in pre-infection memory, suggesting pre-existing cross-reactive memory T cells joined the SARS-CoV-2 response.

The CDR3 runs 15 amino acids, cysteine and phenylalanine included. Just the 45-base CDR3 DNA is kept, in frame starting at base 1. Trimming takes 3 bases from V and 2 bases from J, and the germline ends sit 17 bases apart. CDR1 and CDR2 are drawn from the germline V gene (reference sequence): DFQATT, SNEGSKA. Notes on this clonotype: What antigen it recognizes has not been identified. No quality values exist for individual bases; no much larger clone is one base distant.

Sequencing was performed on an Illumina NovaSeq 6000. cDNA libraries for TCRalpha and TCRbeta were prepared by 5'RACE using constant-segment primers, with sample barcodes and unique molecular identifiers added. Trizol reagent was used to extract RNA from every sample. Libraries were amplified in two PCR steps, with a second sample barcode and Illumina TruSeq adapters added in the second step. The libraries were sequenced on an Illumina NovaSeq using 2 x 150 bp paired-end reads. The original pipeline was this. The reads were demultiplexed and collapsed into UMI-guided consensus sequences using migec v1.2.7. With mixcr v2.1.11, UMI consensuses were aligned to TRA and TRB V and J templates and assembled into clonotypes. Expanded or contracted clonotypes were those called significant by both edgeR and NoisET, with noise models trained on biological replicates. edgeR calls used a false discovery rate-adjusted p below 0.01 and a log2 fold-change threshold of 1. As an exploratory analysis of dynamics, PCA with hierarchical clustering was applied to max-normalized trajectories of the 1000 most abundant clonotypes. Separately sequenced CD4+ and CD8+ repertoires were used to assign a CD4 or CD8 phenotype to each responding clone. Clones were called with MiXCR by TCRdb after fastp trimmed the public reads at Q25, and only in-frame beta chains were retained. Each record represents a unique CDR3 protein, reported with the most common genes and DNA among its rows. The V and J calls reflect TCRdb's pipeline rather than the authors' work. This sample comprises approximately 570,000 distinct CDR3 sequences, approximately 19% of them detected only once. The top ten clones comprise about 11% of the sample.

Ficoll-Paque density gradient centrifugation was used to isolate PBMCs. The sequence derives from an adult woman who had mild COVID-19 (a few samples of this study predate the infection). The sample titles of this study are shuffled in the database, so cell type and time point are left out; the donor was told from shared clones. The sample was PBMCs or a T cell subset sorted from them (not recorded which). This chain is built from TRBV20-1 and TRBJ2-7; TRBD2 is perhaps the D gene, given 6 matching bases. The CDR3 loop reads CSASPFAGTAYEQYF. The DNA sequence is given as TGCAGTGCTAGTCCCTTCGCGGGGACCGCCTACGAGCAGTACTTC.